This T cell receptor beta chain originates from a study of technical replicates of blood from several donors. The germline CDR1 and CDR2 sequences are MNHEY and SMNVEV (reference sequence). The V end lost 0 bases, the J end lost 0 bases, and 8 bases lay between the germline ends. The CDR3 has 15 amino acids. Data came from immunoSEQ multiplex PCR; TCRdb stores just in-frame clones and leaves some out. This table holds almost 90,000 clones, about 94% found once. The chain has TRBV27 and TRBJ1-1; no definite D call. This sequence originates from a human donor in good health. The source material was T cells isolated from PBMCs. The CDR3: CASSLSWQMNTEAFF. For the CDR3, the DNA is TGTGCCAGCAGTTTATCGTGGCAGATGAACACTGAAGCTTTCTTT.